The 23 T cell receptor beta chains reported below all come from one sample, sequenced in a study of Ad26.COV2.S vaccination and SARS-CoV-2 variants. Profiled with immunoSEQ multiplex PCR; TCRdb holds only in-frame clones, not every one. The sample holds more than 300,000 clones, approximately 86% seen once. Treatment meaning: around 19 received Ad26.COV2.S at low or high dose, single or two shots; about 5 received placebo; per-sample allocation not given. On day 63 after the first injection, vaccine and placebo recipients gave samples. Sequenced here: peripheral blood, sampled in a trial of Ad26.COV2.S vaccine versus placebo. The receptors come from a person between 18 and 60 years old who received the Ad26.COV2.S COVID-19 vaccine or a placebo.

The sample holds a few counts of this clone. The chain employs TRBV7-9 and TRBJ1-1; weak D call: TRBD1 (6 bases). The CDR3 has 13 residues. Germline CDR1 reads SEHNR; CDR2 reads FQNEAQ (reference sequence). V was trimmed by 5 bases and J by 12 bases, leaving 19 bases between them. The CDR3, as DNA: TGTGCCAGCAGCCCAGCCAGGGGTCTGGGAACTTTCTTT. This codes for CASSPARGLGTFF.

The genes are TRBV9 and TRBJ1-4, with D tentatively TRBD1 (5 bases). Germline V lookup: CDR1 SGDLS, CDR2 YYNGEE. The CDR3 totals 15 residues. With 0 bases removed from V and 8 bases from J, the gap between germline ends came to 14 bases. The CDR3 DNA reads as TGTGCCAGCAGCGTAGGTCAGGGCTCCTTGGAAAAACTGTTTTTT. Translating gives CASSVGQGSLEKLFF.

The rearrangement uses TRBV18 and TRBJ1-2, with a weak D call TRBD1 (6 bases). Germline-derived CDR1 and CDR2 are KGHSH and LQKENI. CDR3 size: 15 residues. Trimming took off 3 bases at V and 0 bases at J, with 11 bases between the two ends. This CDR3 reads CASSPGTMANYGYTF. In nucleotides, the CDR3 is TGTGCCAGCTCACCGGGGACAATGGCTAACTATGGCTACACCTTC.

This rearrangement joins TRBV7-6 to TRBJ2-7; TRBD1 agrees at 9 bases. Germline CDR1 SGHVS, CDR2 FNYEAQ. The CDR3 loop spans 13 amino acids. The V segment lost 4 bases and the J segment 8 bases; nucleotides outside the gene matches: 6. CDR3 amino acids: CASSSGQGFKQYF. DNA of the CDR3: TGTGCCAGCAGCTCGGGACAGGGCTTCAAGCAGTACTTC.

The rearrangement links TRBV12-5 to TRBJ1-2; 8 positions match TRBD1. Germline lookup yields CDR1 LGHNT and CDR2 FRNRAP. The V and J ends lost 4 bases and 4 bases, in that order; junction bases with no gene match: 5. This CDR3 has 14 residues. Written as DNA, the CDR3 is TGTGCTAGTGGTTCAGGGGGCGCCGGCTATGGCTACACCTTC. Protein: CASGSGGAGYGYTF. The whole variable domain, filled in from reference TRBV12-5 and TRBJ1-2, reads DARVTQTPRHKVTEMGQEVTMRCQPILGHNTVFWYRQTMMQGLELLAYFRNRAPLDDSGMPKDRFSAEMPDATLATLKIQPSEPRDSAVYFCASGSGGAGYGYTFGSGTRLTVV.

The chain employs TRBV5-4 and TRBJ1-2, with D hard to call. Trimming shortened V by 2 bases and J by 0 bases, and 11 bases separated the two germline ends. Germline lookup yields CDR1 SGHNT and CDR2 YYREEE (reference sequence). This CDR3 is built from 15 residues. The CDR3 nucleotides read TGTGCCAGCAGCTTTGAAGGAAGGTCTAACTATGGCTACACCTTC. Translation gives CASSFEGRSNYGYTF.

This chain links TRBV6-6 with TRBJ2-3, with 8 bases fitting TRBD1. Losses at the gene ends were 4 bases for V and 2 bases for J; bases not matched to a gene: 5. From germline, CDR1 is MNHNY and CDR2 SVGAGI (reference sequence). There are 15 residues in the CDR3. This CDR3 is CASSSAGGSTDTQYF. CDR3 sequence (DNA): TGTGCCAGCAGTTCCGCAGGGGGCTCCACAGATACGCAGTATTTT.

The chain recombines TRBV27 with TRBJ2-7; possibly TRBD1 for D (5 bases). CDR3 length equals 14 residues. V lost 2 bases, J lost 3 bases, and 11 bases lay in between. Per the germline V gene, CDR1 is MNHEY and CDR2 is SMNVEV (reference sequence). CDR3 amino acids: CASSLIQGHYEQYF. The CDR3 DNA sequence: TGTGCCAGCAGTTTAATTCAGGGTCACTACGAGCAGTACTTC.

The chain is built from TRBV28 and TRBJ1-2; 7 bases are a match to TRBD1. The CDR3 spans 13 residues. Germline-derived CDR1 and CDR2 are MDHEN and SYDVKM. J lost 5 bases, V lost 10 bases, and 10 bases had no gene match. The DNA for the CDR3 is TGTGCCACCACAGGGGCGGCCGATTATGGCTACACCTTC. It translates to CATTGAADYGYTF.

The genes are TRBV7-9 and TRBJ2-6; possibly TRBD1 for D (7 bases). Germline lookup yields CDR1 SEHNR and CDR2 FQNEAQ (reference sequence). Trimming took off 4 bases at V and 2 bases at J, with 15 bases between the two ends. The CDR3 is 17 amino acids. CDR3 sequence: CASSSDRDLAGANVLTF. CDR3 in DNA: TGTGCCAGCAGCTCCGACAGGGACTTAGCTGGGGCCAACGTCCTGACTTTC.

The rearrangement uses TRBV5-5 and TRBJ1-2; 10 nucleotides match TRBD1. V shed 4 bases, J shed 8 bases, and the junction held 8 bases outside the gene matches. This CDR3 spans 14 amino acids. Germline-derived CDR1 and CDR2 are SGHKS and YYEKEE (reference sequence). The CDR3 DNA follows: TGTGCCAGCAGCCGTCCCGGGACAGGGGTCGGCTACACCTTC. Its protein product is CASSRPGTGVGYTF.

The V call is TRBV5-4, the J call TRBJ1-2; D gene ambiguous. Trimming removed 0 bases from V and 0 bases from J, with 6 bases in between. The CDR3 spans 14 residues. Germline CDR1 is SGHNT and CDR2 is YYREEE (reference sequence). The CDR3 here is CASSLGGSNYGYTF. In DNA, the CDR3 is TGTGCCAGCAGCTTGGGCGGTTCTAACTATGGCTACACCTTC.

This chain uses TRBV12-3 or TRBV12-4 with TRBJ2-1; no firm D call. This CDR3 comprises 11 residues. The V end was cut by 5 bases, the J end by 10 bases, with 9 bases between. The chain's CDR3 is CASSVAKEQFF. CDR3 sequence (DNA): TGTGCCAGCAGTGTCGCTAAGGAGCAGTTCTTC.

The CDR3 loop reads CASTNKYTGELFF. DNA for the CDR3: TGTGCCAGCACTAACAAATACACCGGGGAGCTGTTTTTT. The J gene is TRBJ2-2, the V gene TRBV7-2; no definite D call. In germline, CDR1 is SGHTA, CDR2 FQGNSA. The CDR3 contains 13 residues. With 7 bases removed from V and 3 bases from J, the gap between germline ends came to 9 bases.

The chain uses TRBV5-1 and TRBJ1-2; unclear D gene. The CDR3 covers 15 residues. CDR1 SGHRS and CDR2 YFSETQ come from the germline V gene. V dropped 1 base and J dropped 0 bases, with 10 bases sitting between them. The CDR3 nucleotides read TGCGCCAGCAGCTTGTCTGGGTTCTCTAACTATGGCTACACCTTC. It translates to CASSLSGFSNYGYTF.

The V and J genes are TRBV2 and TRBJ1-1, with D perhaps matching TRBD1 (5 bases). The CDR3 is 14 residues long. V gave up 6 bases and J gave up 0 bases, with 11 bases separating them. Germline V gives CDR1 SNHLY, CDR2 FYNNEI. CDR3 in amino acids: CASRAGSLNTEAFF. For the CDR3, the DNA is TGTGCCAGCAGAGCAGGGAGTTTGAACACTGAAGCTTTCTTT.

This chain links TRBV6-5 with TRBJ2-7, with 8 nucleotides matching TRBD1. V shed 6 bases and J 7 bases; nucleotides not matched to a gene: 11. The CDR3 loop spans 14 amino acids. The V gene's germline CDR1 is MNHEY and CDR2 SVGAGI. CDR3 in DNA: TGTGCCAGCAGGATGACAGGGGAGTCGAGAGAGCAGTACTTC. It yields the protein CASRMTGESREQYF.

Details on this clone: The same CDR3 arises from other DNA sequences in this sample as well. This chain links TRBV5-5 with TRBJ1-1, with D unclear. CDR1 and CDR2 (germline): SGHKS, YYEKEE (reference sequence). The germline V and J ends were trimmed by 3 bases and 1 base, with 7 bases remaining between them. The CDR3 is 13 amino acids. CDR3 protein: CASSSGPNTEAFF. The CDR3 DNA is TGTGCCAGCAGCTCTGGTCCGAACACTGAAGCTTTCTTT.

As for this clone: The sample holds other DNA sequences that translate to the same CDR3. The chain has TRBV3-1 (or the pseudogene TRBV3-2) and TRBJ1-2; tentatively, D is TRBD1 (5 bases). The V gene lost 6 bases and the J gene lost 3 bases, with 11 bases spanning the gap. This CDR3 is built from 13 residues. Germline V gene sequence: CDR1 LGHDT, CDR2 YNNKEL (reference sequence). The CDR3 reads CASSPGTDYGYTF. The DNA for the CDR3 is TGTGCCAGCAGTCCCGGGACTGACTATGGCTACACCTTC.

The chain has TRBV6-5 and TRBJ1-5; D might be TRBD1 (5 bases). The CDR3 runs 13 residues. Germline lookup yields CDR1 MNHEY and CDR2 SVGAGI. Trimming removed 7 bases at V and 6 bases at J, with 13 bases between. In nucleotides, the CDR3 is TGTGCCAGCACCCTAAGTGGGGGTCAGCCCCAGCATTTT. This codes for CASTLSGGQPQHF.

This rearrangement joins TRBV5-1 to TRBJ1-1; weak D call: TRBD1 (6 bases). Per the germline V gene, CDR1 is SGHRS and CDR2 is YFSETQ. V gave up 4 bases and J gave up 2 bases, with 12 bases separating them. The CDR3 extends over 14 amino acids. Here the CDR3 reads CASSPGQYNTEAFF. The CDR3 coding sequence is TGCGCCAGCAGCCCCGGACAGTATAACACTGAAGCTTTCTTT. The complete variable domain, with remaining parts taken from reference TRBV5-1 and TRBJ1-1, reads KAGVTQTPRYLIKTRGQQVTLSCSPISGHRSVSWYQQTPGQGLQFLFEYFSETQRNKGNFPGRFSGRQFSNSRSEMNVSTLELGDSALYLCASSPGQYNTEAFFGQGTRLTVV.

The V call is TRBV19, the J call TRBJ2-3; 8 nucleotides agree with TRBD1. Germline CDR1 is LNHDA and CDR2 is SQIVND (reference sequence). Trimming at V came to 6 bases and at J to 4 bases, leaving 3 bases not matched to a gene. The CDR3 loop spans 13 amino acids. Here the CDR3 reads CASRGTGPDTQYF. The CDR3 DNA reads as TGTGCCAGTAGGGGGACAGGCCCAGATACGCAGTATTTT.

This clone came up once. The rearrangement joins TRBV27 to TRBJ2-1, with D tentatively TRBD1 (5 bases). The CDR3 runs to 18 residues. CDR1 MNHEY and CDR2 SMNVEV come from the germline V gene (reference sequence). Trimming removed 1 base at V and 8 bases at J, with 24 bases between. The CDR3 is CASSLYFREGQLSHEQFF. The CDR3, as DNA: TGTGCCAGCAGTTTATACTTCAGGGAAGGACAACTCTCCCATGAGCAGTTCTTC.